These 15 T cell receptor beta chains came from one sample sequenced in a study of blood T cell repertoires in COVID-19. Profiling relied on immunoSEQ multiplex PCR, and the TCRdb table lists in-frame clones only, not all of them. The sample shows about 210,000 clones, around four fifths of them seen only once. The sample was peripheral blood. These receptors originate from an elderly woman with COVID-19, enrolled during active disease.

This clone has a single count. The gene calls are TRBV3-1 (or the pseudogene TRBV3-2) and TRBJ2-5, with a weak D call TRBD2 (6 bases). The CDR3 is made up of 13 amino acids. Germline lookup yields CDR1 LGHDT and CDR2 YNNKEL (reference sequence). The V gene lost 1 base and the J gene lost 9 bases, with 12 bases spanning the gap. CDR3 sequence: CASSQVAGQSQYF. The CDR3 nucleotides are TGTGCCAGCAGCCAAGTGGCGGGGCAGTCCCAGTACTTC.

The chain recombines TRBV28 with TRBJ2-7; no clear D. The CDR3 has 16 residues. V gave up 4 bases and J gave up 3 bases, with 19 bases separating them. Germline V gene lookup returns CDR1 MDHEN and CDR2 SYDVKM. The CDR3, as DNA: TGTGCCAGCAGTTCCGGGTCCGGCCCCCGGAACTACGAGCAGTACGTC. Amino acids: CASSSGSGPRNYEQYV.

The chain links TRBV5-4 to TRBJ2-3, with TRBD2 matching 8 bases. V lost 0 bases, J lost 2 bases, and 2 bases stayed unmatched. Germline-derived CDR1 and CDR2 are SGHNT and YYREEE (reference sequence). This CDR3 is 15 amino acids long. In DNA, the CDR3 is TGTGCCAGCAGCTTGGGGCGGGGGGCCACAGATACGCAGTATTTT. It encodes CASSLGRGATDTQYF.

The chain has TRBV6-6 and TRBJ1-2, with 7 bases identical to TRBD1. Germline CDR1 MNHNY, CDR2 SVGAGI (reference sequence). The CDR3 length is 16 residues. Trimming cost V 2 bases and J 1 base; bases outside gene matches: 7. The CDR3 here is CASSYMGQLFNYGYTF. CDR3 nucleotide sequence: TGTGCCAGCAGTTACATGGGACAGCTCTTTAACTATGGCTACACCTTC.

The gene calls are TRBV25-1 and TRBJ2-2, with 10 positions matching TRBD1. Trimming took 2 bases from V and 5 from J; bases not matched to a gene: 8. Germline V gene data show CDR1 as MGHDK and CDR2 as SYGVNS. The CDR3 contains 17 residues. This CDR3 is CASSETRQGARTGELFF. CDR3 in DNA: TGTGCCAGCAGTGAAACGAGACAGGGGGCGAGGACCGGGGAGCTGTTTTTT.

The chain combines TRBV6-6 with TRBJ1-2; 11 bases map to TRBD1. J lost 7 bases, V lost 4 bases, and 2 bases had no gene match. Germline V gene lookup returns CDR1 MNHNY and CDR2 SVGAGI (reference sequence). The CDR3 is 13 amino acids. CDR3 in amino acids: CASSLGQGAGYTF. CDR3 bases: TGTGCCAGCAGTTTAGGACAGGGGGCTGGCTACACCTTC.

The V call is TRBV6-2 or TRBV6-3, the J call TRBJ2-5; no reliable D call. The germline V gene encodes CDR1 MNHEY and CDR2 SVGEGT. Deletions cut 2 bases from V and 3 bases from J, with 19 bases between. The CDR3 loop spans 17 amino acids. CDR3 bases: TGTGCCAGCAGTTACACTATGAGGAGACTGGTGGAAGAGACCCAGTACTTC. Encoded protein: CASSYTMRRLVEETQYF.

V and J are TRBV18 and TRBJ2-2; D is ambiguous. CDR1 is KGHSH, CDR2 LQKENI, per germline. V lost 3 bases, J lost 3 bases, and 11 bases lay in between. CDR3 length: 15 residues. The CDR3 DNA follows: TGTGCCAGCTCACCCCATATCGGTGACACCGGGGAGCTGTTTTTT. It codes for CASSPHIGDTGELFF.

The CDR3 sequence: CASSYYGGGGSTEAFF. CDR3 bases: TGTGCCAGCAGTTACTATGGGGGGGGAGGGAGCACTGAAGCTTTCTTT. The J gene is TRBJ1-1, the V gene TRBV6-5; D perhaps matches TRBD1 (5 bases). CDR1 MNHEY and CDR2 SVGAGI come from the germline V gene. The CDR3 sequence is 16 residues long. Trimming shortened V by 1 base and J by 4 bases, and 16 bases separated the two germline ends.

The chain carries TRBV2 and TRBJ2-2; possibly TRBD2 for D (6 bases). Germline V CDR1 and CDR2: SNHLY, FYNNEI. V shed 8 bases and J shed 2 bases, with 18 bases lying between them. CDR3 length: 16 residues. In DNA, the CDR3 is TGTGCCAGCTCACTGCAAGGCGGGGCCAACACCGGGGAGCTGTTTTTT. Translated: CASSLQGGANTGELFF.

CDR3 residues: CASSHSSYGYTF. The DNA for the CDR3 is TGTGCCAGCAGCCATTCCAGCTATGGCTACACCTTC. The rearrangement joins TRBV3-1 (or the pseudogene TRBV3-2) to TRBJ1-2, with D uncertain. This CDR3 region has 12 residues. V was clipped by 3 bases and J by 4 bases, with 6 bases between them. CDR1 is LGHDT, CDR2 YNNKEL, per germline (reference sequence).

The V gene is TRBV5-6, the J gene TRBJ2-3; 9 bases fit TRBD2. V gave up 5 bases and J gave up 2 bases; unmatched junction bases: 9. The CDR3 totals 16 residues. Germline loops: CDR1 SGHDT, CDR2 YYEEEE. This CDR3 reads CASRREAGGFTDTQYF. The CDR3 bases are TGTGCCAGCAGAAGAGAAGCGGGGGGATTCACAGATACGCAGTATTTT.

V is TRBV7-9 and J is TRBJ2-7; D is uncertain. Per germline, CDR1 SEHNR and CDR2 FQNEAQ (reference sequence). V was cut by 6 bases and J by 3 bases, with 9 bases left in between. The CDR3 runs 12 residues. The CDR3: CASSPTGYEQYF. DNA for the CDR3: TGTGCCAGCAGTCCAACCGGCTACGAGCAGTACTTC.

The J gene is TRBJ2-5, the V gene TRBV24-1; 7 bases are shared with TRBD2. In germline, CDR1 is KGHDR, CDR2 SFDVKD. CDR3 length equals 16 residues. V trimming: 0 bases; J trimming: 5 bases; junction bases outside the gene matches: 8. This CDR3 reads CATSDLTGGRRETQYF. The CDR3 DNA reads as TGTGCCACCAGTGATTTGACGGGGGGTCGTCGCGAGACCCAGTACTTC.

The J gene is TRBJ1-3, the V gene TRBV7-8; tentatively, D is TRBD1 (6 bases). V shed 4 bases and J shed 0 bases, with 19 bases lying between them. Germline lookup yields CDR1 SGHVS and CDR2 FQNEAQ. The CDR3 contains 18 residues. CDR3 coding DNA: TGTGCCAGCAGCTCCTCAGGCCTCCGAGGGGGCTCTGGAAACACCATATATTTT. It specifies CASSSSGLRGGSGNTIYF.